Sequencing of this T cell receptor (beta chain) was carried out in a study of T cells in Graves' hyperthyroidism and ophthalmopathy. Study results and limitations: The model's output predicted ophthalmopathy at a median of roughly 6.9 months prior to onset.

CDR3 length equals 12 residues. V lost 5 bases and J 9 bases, leaving 13 bases between the germline ends. The germline CDR1 and CDR2 sequences are SEHNR and FQNEAQ (reference sequence). Amplification of TCR beta CDR3 regions used RNA as the template. When the TCR CDR3 underwent first-round RT-PCR, the HTBI primer set was used. Each CDR3 protein gets one entry after TCRdb re-called the multiplex PCR reads with MiXCR. The table records about 570,000 distinct CDR3 sequences, roughly 50% of them present only once. Concerning this clonotype itself: Its cognate antigen is unknown.

Input material: peripheral blood or thyroid tissue (not recorded which). The V and J genes are TRBV7-9 and TRBJ2-5; D call uncertain. The receptor was derived from an adult woman with Graves' disease, either hyperthyroidism or ophthalmopathy (not recorded which). The CDR3: CASSATDLAQYF. CDR3 coding DNA: TGTGCCAGCAGCGCTACAGACCTGGCCCAGTACTTC.